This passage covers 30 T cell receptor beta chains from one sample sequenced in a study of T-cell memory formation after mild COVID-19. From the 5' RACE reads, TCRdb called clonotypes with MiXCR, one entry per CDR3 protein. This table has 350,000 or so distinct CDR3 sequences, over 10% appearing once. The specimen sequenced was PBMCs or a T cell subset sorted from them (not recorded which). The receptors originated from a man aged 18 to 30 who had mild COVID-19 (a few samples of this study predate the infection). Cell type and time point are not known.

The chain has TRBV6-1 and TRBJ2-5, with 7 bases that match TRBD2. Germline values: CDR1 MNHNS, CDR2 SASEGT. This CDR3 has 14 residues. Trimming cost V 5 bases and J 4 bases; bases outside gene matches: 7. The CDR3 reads CASSRDPGGETQYF. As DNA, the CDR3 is TGTGCCAGCAGTCGGGACCCGGGGGGAGAGACCCAGTACTTC.

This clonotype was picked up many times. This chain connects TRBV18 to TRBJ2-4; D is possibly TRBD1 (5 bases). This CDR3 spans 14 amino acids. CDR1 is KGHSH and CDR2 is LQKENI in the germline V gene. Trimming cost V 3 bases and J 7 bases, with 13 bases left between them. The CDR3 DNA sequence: TGTGCCAGCTCACCCTCCCCGACAGCCAACATTCAGTACTTC. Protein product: CASSPSPTANIQYF.

The CDR3 region has the DNA TGCGCCAGCAGCCAAGACCGGGGGCTTGGAAACACCATATATTTT. It translates to CASSQDRGLGNTIYF. The rearrangement joins TRBV4-3 to TRBJ1-3; D is possibly TRBD1 (6 bases). The V end was cut by 0 bases, the J end by 3 bases, with 9 bases between. The germline V gene has CDR1 LGHNA and CDR2 YSLEER. The CDR3 spans 15 residues.

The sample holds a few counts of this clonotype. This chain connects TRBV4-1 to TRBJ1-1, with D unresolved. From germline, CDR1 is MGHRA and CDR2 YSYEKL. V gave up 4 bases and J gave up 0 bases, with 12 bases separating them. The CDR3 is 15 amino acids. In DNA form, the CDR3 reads TGCGCCAGCAGCCCACTTCCAGGCATGAACACTGAAGCTTTCTTT. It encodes CASSPLPGMNTEAFF.

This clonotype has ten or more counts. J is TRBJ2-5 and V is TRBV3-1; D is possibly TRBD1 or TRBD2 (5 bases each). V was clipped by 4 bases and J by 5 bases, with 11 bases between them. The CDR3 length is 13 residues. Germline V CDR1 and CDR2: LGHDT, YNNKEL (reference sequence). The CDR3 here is CASSRPGSETQYF. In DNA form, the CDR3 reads TGTGCCAGCAGCCGACCAGGGAGCGAGACCCAGTACTTC.

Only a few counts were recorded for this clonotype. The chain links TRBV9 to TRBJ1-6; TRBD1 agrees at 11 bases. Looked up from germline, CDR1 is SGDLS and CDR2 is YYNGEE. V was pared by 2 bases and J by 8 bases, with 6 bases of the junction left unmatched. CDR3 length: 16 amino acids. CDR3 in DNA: TGTGCCAGCAGCGTCCGGACAGGGGGCAAGGATTCACCCCTCCACTTT. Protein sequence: CASSVRTGGKDSPLHF.

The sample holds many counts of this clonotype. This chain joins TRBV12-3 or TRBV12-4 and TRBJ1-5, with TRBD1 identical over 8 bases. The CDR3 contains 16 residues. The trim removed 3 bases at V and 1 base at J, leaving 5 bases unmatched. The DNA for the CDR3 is TGTGCCAGCAGTTTTAGGAGACAGGGGAGCAATCAGCCCCAGCATTTT. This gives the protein CASSFRRQGSNQPQHF.

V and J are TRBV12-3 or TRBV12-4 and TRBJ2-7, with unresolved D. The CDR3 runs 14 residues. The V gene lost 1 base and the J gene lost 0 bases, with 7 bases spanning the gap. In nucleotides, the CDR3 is TGTGCCAGCAGTTTAGGGGCCCACTCCTACGAGCAGTACTTC. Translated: CASSLGAHSYEQYF.

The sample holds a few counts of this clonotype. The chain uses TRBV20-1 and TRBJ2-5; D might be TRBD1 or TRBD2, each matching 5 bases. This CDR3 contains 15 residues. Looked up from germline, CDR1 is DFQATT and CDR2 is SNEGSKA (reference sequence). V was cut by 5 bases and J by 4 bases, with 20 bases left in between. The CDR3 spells CSADPGRPRGETQYF. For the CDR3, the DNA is TGCAGTGCTGATCCGGGACGCCCTAGGGGAGAGACCCAGTACTTC.

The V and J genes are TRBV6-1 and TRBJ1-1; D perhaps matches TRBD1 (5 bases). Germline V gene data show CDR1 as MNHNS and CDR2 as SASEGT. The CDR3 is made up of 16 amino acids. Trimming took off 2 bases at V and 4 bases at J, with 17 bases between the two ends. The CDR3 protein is CASSEPPLRVGTEAFF. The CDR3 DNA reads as TGTGCCAGCAGTGAACCTCCCCTCAGGGTAGGCACTGAAGCTTTCTTT.

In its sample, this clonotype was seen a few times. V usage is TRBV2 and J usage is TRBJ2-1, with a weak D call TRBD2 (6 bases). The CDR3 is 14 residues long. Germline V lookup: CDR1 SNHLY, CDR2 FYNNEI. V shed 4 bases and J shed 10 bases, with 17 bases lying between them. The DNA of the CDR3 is TGTGCCAGCAGTGGGGACGGCGGGGTCCGCGAGCAGTTCTTC. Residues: CASSGDGGVREQFF.

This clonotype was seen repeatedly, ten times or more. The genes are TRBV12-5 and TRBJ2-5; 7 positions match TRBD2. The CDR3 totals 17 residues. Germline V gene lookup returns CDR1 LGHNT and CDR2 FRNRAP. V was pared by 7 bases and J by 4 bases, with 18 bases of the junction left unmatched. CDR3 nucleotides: TGTGCTAGTGCCCAGCATTGGGATGGGGGGGTCGCAGAGACCCAGTACTTC. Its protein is CASAQHWDGGVAETQYF.

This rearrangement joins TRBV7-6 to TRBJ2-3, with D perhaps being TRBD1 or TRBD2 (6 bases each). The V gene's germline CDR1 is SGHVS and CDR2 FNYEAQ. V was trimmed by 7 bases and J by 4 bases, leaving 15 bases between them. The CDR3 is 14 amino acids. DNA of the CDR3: TGTGCCAGCACCCAATCGGGGGCCGCAGATACGCAGTATTTT. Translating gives CASTQSGAADTQYF.

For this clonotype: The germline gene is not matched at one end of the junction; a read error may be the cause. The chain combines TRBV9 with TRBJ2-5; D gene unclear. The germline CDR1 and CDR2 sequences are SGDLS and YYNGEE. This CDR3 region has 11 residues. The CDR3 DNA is TGTGCCAGAAGCGTAGTCCTCACTCGGTACTTC. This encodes CARSVVLTRYF.

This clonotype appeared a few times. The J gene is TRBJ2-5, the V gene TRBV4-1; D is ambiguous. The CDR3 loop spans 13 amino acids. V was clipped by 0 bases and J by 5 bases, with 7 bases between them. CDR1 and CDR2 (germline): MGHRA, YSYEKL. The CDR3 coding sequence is TGCGCCAGCAGCCAAGATCGACTGGAGACCCAGTACTTC. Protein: CASSQDRLETQYF.

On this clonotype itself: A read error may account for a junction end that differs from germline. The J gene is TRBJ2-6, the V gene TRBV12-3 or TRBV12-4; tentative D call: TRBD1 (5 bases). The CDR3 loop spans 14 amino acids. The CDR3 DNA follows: TGTGTCAGCAGCCCAGGGTCAGGGGCCAACGTCCTGACTTTC. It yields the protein CVSSPGSGANVLTF.

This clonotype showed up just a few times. DNA for the CDR3: TGCAGTGCTAGGGACAGATTAAACACTGAAGCTTTCTTT. Amino acids: CSARDRLNTEAFF. The rearrangement uses TRBV20-1 and TRBJ1-1; possibly TRBD1 for D (6 bases). The CDR3 extends over 13 amino acids. Germline V lookup: CDR1 DFQATT, CDR2 SNEGSKA (reference sequence). V gave up 3 bases and J gave up 2 bases, with 10 bases separating them.

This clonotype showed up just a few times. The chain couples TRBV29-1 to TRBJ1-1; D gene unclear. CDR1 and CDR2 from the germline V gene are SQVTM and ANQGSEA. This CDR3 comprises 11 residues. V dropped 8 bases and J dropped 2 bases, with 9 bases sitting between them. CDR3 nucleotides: TGCAGCACTGGCGTAAACACTGAAGCTTTCTTT. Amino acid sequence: CSTGVNTEAFF.

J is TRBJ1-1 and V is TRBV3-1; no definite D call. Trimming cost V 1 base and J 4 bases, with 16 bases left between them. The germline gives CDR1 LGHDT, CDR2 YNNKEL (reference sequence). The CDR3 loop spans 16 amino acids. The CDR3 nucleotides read TGTGCCAGCAGCCAAGGACATGGAGGTTTGGGCACTGAAGCTTTCTTT. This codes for CASSQGHGGLGTEAFF.

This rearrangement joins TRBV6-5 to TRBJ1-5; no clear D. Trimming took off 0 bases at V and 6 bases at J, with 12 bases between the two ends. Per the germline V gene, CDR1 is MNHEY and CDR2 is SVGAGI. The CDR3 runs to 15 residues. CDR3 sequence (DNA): TGTGCCAGCAGTTACTCGAAAGTGGGAGGTCAGCCCCAGCATTTT. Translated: CASSYSKVGGQPQHF.

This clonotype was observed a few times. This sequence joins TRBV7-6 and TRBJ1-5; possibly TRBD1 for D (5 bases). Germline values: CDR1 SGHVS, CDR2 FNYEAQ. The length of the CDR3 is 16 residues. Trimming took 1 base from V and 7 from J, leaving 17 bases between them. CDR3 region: CASSLEAGKRVQPQHF. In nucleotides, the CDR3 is TGTGCCAGCAGCTTAGAGGCAGGGAAGAGGGTCCAGCCCCAGCATTTT.

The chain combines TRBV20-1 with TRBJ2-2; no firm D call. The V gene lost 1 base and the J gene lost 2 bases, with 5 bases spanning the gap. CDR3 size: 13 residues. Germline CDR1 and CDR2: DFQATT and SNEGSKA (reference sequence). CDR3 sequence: CSARAINTGELFF. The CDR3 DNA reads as TGCAGTGCTAGAGCCATAAACACCGGGGAGCTGTTTTTT.

CDR3 sequence reads: CASSYTRANYGYTF. Written as DNA, the CDR3 is TGTGCCAGCAGCTACACCAGAGCTAACTATGGCTACACCTTC. The chain uses TRBV7-2 and TRBJ1-2; the D is unclear. This CDR3 is 14 amino acids long. Germline V gene lookup returns CDR1 SGHTA and CDR2 FQGNSA. V lost 4 bases to trimming and J lost 0 bases, with 9 bases between them.

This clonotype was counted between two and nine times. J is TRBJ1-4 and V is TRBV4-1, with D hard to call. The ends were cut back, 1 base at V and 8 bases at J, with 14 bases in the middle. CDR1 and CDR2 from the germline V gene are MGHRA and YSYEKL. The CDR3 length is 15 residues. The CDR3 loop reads CASSQVGLRKEKLFF. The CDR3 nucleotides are TGCGCCAGCAGCCAAGTAGGGCTAAGAAAGGAAAAACTGTTTTTT.

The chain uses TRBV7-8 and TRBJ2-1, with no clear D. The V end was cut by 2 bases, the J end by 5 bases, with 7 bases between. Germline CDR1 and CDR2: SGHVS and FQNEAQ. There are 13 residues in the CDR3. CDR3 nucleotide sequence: TGTGCCAGCAGCTTAAGGTGGGACAATGAGCAGTTCTTC. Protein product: CASSLRWDNEQFF.

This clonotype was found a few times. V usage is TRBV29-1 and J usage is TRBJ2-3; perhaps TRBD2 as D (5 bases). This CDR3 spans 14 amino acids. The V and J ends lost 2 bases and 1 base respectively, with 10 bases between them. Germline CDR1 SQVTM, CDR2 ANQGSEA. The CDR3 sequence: CSVERGRGTDTQYF. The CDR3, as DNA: TGCAGCGTTGAACGGGGAAGGGGCACAGATACGCAGTATTTT.

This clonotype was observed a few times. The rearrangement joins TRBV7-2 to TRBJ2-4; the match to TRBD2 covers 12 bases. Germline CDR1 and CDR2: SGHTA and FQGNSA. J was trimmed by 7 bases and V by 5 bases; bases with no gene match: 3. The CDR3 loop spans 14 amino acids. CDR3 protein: CASSPSGGANIQYF. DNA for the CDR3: TGTGCCAGCAGCCCTAGCGGGGGGGCTAACATTCAGTACTTC.

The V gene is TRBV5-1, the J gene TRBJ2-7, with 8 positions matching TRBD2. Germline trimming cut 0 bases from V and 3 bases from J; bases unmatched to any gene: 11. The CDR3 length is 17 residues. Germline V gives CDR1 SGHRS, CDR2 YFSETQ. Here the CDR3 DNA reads TGCGCCAGCAGCTTGGGGCCGGCGGTTAGCGGGGTCTACGAGCAGTACTTC. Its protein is CASSLGPAVSGVYEQYF.

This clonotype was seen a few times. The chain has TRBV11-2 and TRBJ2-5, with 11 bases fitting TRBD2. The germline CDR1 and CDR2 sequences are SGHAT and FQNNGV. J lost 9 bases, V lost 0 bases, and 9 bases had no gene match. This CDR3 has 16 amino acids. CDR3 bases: TGTGCCAGCAGCTTAGATTCAGTACTAGCGGGGGCGGCCCAGTACTTC. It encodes CASSLDSVLAGAAQYF.

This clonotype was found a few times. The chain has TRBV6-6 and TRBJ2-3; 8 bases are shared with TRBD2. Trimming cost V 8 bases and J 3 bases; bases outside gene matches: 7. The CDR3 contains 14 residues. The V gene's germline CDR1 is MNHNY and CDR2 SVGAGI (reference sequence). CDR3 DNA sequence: TGTGCCAGCCTTCTTGCGGGGGGAACAGATACGCAGTATTTT. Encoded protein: CASLLAGGTDTQYF.